This is a list of T cell receptor beta chains from one sample in a study of T cell repertoires in aging, cancer and after chemotherapy. In TCRdb, the multiplex PCR reads were re-called with MiXCR into one record per CDR3 protein. The sample shows 2,000 to 3,000 distinct CDR3 sequences, roughly 58% of them seen only once. The sequencing input was blood. The source of these receptors is a human donor with a blood cancer. CDR3s include the opening cysteine and the closing phenylalanine or tryptophan. Each record gives: clone size, J gene, D gene, V gene, CDR3 protein, CDR3 DNA. D genes are given only for firm matches. Expanded clones are given a class, and other clones once, few, many or no size at all.

>NA|TRBJ1-5|TRBD1|TRBV6-2/TRBV6-3
CASSVTGVGNQPQHF
TGTGCCAGCAGCGTGACAGGGGTAGGCAATCAGCCCCAGCATTTT
>once|TRBJ1-2|TRBD1|TRBV10-3
CAISESGTGFFFNGYTF
TGTGCCATCAGTGAGTCAGGGACAGGATTTTTCTTTAATGGCTACACCTTC
>NA|TRBJ2-5|NA|TRBV6-5
CASSEFRRTLETQYF
TGCGCCAGCAGTGAGTTCAGGAGGACCCTAGAGACCCAGTACTTC
>NA|TRBJ2-1|NA|TRBV30
CAWSELARGEQFF
TGTGCCTGGAGTGAGCTAGCGCGGGGCGAGCAGTTCTTC
>NA|TRBJ2-4|NA|TRBV27
CASSEAGSWGIQYF
TGTGCCAGCAGTGAAGCAGGGAGTTGGGGCATTCAGTACTTC
>few|TRBJ1-2|NA|TRBV5-6
CASSLWGPAALYGYTF
TGTGCCAGCAGCCTATGGGGACCCGCTGCCCTCTATGGCTACACCTTC
>NA|TRBJ2-3|TRBD2|TRBV20-1
CSAKGVAGTNTDTQYF
TGCAGTGCAAAGGGGGTAGCGGGGACGAACACAGATACGCAGTATTTT
>few|TRBJ2-7|TRBD1|TRBV5-4
CASSFVDRGSYEQYF
TGTGCCAGCAGCTTCGTCGACAGGGGGTCCTACGAGCAGTACTTC
>NA|TRBJ1-2|NA|TRBV30
CAWSWGEVSYTF
TGTGCCTGGAGTTGGGGCGAGGTTAGCTACACCTTC
>NA|TRBJ2-7|TRBD1|TRBV6-2/TRBV6-3
CASRKPKGQGANEQYF
TGTGCCAGCAGAAAACCCAAGGGACAGGGGGCCAACGAGCAGTACTTC
>NA|TRBJ2-3|NA|TRBV19
CASIRGEDTDTQYF
TGTGCCAGTATCCGAGGGGAGGACACAGATACGCAGTATTTT
>NA|TRBJ2-7|NA|TRBV12-3/TRBV12-4
CASSFGPYEQYF
TGTGCCAGCAGTTTTGGCCCCTACGAGCAGTACTTC
>NA|TRBJ2-2|NA|TRBV24-1
CATSDPTGGELFF
TGTGCCACCAGTGACCCTACCGGCGGGGAGCTGTTTTTT
>NA|TRBJ1-1|TRBD1|TRBV12-3/TRBV12-4
CASSLFGTATEAFF
TGTGCCAGCAGTTTATTCGGGACAGCCACTGAAGCTTTCTTT
>NA|TRBJ1-1|NA|TRBV18
CASSPWGQGTEAFF
TGTGCCAGCTCCCCCTGGGGGCAAGGGACTGAAGCTTTCTTT
>NA|TRBJ2-7|NA|TRBV6-5
CASSYSASWTVSYEQYF
TGTGCCAGCAGTTACTCGGCCTCCTGGACCGTCTCCTACGAGCAGTACTTC
>NA|TRBJ2-2|NA|TRBV12-3/TRBV12-4
CASSYSAGNGLGELFF
TGTGCCAGCAGTTACTCGGCGGGAAATGGACTCGGGGAGCTGTTTTTT
>NA|TRBJ2-2|NA|TRBV12-3/TRBV12-4
CASRLTGELFF
TGTGCCAGCAGGCTTACCGGGGAGCTGTTTTTT
>NA|TRBJ2-2|NA|TRBV19
CASSIEGLGGGELFF
TGTGCCAGTAGTATTGAAGGCCTGGGGGGCGGGGAGCTGTTTTTT
>NA|TRBJ2-3|NA|TRBV5-1
CASSLRNPTDTQYF
TGCGCCAGCAGCTTAAGGAATCCCACAGATACGCAGTATTTT
>NA|TRBJ1-2|NA|TRBV24-1
CATSQEKYGYTF
TGTGCCACCAGTCAGGAAAAATATGGCTACACCTTC
>few|TRBJ1-3|TRBD1|TRBV6-5
CASRTDRAGNTIYF
TGTGCCAGCAGGACTGACAGGGCTGGAAACACCATATATTTT
>NA|TRBJ2-2|NA|TRBV12-3/TRBV12-4
CASSFLVAGVGELFF
TGTGCCAGCAGTTTCCTGGTAGCCGGGGTCGGGGAGCTGTTTTTT
>NA|TRBJ1-5|NA|TRBV20-1
CSARRWDGNQPQHF
TGCAGTGCTAGACGGTGGGATGGCAATCAGCCCCAGCATTTT
>NA|TRBJ2-3|TRBD2|TRBV19
CASSTGLAGGRGTQYF
TGTGCCAGTAGTACCGGACTAGCGGGGGGGCGGGGTACGCAGTATTTT
>NA|TRBJ1-3|NA|TRBV6-2/TRBV6-3
CASSYKDYYSGNTIYF
TGTGCCAGCAGTTACAAGGACTACTACTCTGGAAACACCATATATTTT
>NA|TRBJ2-3|TRBD1|TRBV18
CASLPRQGATDTQYF
TGTGCCAGCTTACCACGTCAGGGGGCGACAGATACGCAGTATTTT
>few|TRBJ2-3|NA|TRBV6-5
CASMGRGTQYF
TGTGCCAGCATGGGCCGTGGTACGCAGTATTTT
>NA|TRBJ1-1|TRBD1|TRBV5-1
CASSLRIQGAEAFF
TGCGCCAGCAGCTTGCGGATTCAGGGGGCTGAAGCTTTCTTT
>NA|TRBJ1-6|NA|TRBV5-6
CASSYWGAQGSPLHF
TGTGCCAGCAGCTATTGGGGGGCGCAGGGTTCACCCCTCCACTTT
>NA|TRBJ1-5|TRBD1|TRBV19
CASSRTGGGNQPQHF
TGTGCCAGCAGCCGGACAGGGGGAGGCAATCAGCCCCAGCATTTT
>NA|TRBJ1-5|NA|TRBV19
CASSGGGQPQHF
TGTGCCAGTAGTGGGGGGGGTCAGCCCCAGCATTTT
>NA|TRBJ1-6|NA|TRBV30
CAWSVLRGSPLHF
TGTGCCTGGAGTGTACTGAGGGGGTCACCCCTCCACTTT
>NA|TRBJ1-2|NA|TRBV5-5
CASRAGILYGYTF
TGTGCCAGCAGGGCAGGGATACTCTATGGCTACACCTTC
>NA|TRBJ1-1|NA|TRBV12-3/TRBV12-4
CASSFFLANTEAFF
TGTGCCAGCAGTTTTTTTCTCGCGAACACTGAAGCTTTCTTT
>NA|TRBJ2-1|NA|TRBV19
CASTSYNEQFF
TGTGCCAGTACATCCTACAATGAGCAGTTCTTC
>few|TRBJ1-5|NA|TRBV6-5
CATSVYGDQPQHF
TGTGCCACCTCAGTGTATGGGGATCAGCCCCAGCATTTT
>NA|TRBJ2-1|TRBD2|TRBV6-5
CASSPGLASYNEQFF
TGTGCCAGCAGTCCGGGACTAGCGAGCTACAATGAGCAGTTCTTC
>NA|TRBJ1-2|NA|TRBV29-1
CSVEDRGGYTF
TGCAGCGTTGAAGATCGGGGGGGCTACACCTTC
>NA|TRBJ2-3|NA|TRBV5-5
CASSLERAADTQYF
TGTGCCAGCAGCTTGGAGAGAGCTGCGGATACGCAGTATTTT
>few|TRBJ1-3|NA|TRBV6-5
CASSYSAAGNTIYF
TGTGCCAGCAGTTACTCAGCAGCTGGAAACACCATATATTTT
>NA|TRBJ2-1|NA|TRBV29-1
CSVERGQFMSSYNEQFF
TGCAGCGTTGAAAGAGGACAGTTCATGAGCTCCTACAATGAGCAGTTCTTC
>NA|TRBJ2-7|TRBD1|TRBV13
CASSNGTGILGWPNEQYF
TGTGCCAGCAGTAACGGGACAGGGATTTTGGGTTGGCCCAACGAGCAGTACTTC
>NA|TRBJ2-5|NA|TRBV30
CAWSPDKTQYF
TGTGCCTGGAGTCCGGACAAGACCCAGTACTTC
>NA|TRBJ1-1|NA|TRBV6-5
CASSVYGNTEAFF
TGTGCCAGCAGTGTGTACGGGAACACTGAAGCTTTCTTT
>few|TRBJ1-5|TRBD1|TRBV28
CASTLGGTGGGGQPQHF
TGTGCCAGCACCCTAGGGGGGACAGGGGGAGGTGGTCAGCCCCAGCATTTT
>few|TRBJ2-6|NA|TRBV6-5
CASSQISSGANVLTF
TGTGCCAGCAGCCAGATAAGCTCTGGGGCCAACGTCCTGACTTTC
>NA|TRBJ2-3|NA|TRBV19
CASSPPRRVGGDTQYF
TGTGCCAGCTCACCACCCCGACGGGTTGGCGGAGATACGCAGTATTTT
>NA|TRBJ1-1|NA|TRBV29-1
CSVHQVGMPTEAFF
TGCAGCGTTCATCAGGTGGGGATGCCCACTGAAGCTTTCTTT
>NA|TRBJ2-3|NA|TRBV5-1
CASRWGGGTDTQYF
TGCGCCAGCAGATGGGGGGGCGGTACAGATACGCAGTATTTT
>NA|TRBJ1-5|NA|TRBV30
CASLGEGKSAQHF
TGTGCCAGTCTCGGGGAGGGGAAGTCAGCCCAGCATTTT
>few|TRBJ2-3|NA|TRBV15
CATSRGQKTPLSTDTQYF
TGTGCCACCAGCAGAGGACAGAAGACCCCTCTTTCTACAGATACGCAGTATTTT
>NA|TRBJ1-2|TRBD1|TRBV20-1
CSATHRGPNYGYTF
TGCAGTGCTACTCACAGGGGACCCAACTATGGCTACACCTTC